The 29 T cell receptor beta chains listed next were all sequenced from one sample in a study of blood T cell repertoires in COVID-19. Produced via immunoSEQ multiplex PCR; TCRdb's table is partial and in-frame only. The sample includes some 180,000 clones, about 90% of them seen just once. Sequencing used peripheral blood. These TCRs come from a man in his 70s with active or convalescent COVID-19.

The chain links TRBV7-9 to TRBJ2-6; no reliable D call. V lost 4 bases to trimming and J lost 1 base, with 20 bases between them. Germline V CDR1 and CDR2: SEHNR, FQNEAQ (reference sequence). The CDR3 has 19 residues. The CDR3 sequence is CASSSPQQTSPSGANVLTF. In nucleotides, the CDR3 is TGTGCCAGCAGCTCCCCCCAACAGACGTCACCGTCTGGGGCCAACGTCCTGACTTTC.

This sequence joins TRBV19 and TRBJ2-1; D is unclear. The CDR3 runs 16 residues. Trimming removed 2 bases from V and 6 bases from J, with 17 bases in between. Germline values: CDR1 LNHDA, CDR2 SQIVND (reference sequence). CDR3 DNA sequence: TGTGCCAGTAGTATACGCAGCGCCCTTTACACCAATGAGCAGTTCTTC. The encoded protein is CASSIRSALYTNEQFF.

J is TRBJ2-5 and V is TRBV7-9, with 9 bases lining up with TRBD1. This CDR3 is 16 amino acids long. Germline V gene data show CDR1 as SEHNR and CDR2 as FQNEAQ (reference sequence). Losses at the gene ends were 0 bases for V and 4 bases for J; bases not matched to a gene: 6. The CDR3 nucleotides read TGTGCCAGCAGCTTAGCTAAAGGGGGACAGGGAGAGACCCAGTACTTC. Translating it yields CASSLAKGGQGETQYF.

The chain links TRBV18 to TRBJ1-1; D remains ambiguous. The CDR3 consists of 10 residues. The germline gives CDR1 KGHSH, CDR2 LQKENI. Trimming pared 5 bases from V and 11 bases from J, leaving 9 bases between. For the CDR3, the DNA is TGTGCCAGCTCAAACCAGAGGGCTTTCTTT. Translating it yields CASSNQRAFF. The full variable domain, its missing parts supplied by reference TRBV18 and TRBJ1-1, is NAGVMQNPRHLVRRRGQEARLRCSPMKGHSHVYWYRQLPEEGLKFMVYLQKENIIDESGMPKERFSAEFPKEGPSILRIQQVVRGDSAAYFCASSNQRAFFGQGTRLTVV.

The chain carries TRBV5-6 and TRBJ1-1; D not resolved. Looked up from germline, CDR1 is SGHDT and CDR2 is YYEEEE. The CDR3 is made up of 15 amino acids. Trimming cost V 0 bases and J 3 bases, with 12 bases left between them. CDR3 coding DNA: TGTGCCAGCAGCTTGGGGTCTTACTTTTACACTGAAGCTTTCTTT. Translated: CASSLGSYFYTEAFF. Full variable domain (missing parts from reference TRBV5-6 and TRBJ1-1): DAGVTQSPTHLIKTRGQQVTLRCSPKSGHDTVSWYQQALGQGPQFIFQYYEEEERQRGNFPDRFSGHQFPNYSSELNVNALLLGDSALYLCASSLGSYFYTEAFFGQGTRLTVV.

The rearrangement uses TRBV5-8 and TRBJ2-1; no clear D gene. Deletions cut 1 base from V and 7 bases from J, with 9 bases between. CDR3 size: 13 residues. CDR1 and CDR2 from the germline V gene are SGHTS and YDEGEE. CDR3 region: CASSLSYVNEQFF. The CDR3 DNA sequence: TGTGCCAGCAGCTTGTCCTACGTAAATGAGCAGTTCTTC.

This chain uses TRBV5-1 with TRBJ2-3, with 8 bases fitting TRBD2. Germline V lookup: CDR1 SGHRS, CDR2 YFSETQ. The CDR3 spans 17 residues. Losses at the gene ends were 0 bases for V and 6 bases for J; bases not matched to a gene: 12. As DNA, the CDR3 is TGCGCCAGCAGCTTGGATCCCTTAGGGGCTAGCGGGGATACGCAGTATTTT. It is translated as CASSLDPLGASGDTQYF.

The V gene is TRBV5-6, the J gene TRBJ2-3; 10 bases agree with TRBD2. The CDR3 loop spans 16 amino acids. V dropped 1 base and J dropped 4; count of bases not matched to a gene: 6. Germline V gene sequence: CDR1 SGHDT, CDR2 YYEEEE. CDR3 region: CASSLPGTSAADTQYF. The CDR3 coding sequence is TGTGCCAGCAGCTTGCCCGGGACTAGCGCGGCAGATACGCAGTATTTT.

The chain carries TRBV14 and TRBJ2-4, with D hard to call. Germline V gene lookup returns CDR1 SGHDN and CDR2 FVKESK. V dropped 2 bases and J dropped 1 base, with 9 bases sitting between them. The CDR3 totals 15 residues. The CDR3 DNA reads TGTGCCAGCAGCCAACGTTCCGGGGCCAAAAACATTCAGTACTTC. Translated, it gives CASSQRSGAKNIQYF.

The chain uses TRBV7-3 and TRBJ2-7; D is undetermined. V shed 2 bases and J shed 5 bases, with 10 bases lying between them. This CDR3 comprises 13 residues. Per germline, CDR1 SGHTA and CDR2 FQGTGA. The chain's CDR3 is CASSLGRMDEQYF. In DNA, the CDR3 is TGTGCCAGCAGCTTAGGCAGGATGGACGAGCAGTACTTC.

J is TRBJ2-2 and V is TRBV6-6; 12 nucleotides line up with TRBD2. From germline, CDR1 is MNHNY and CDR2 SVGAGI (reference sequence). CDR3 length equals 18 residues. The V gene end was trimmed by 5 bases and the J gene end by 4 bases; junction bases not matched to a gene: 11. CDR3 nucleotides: TGTGCCAGCAGTCTCATGCCTAGCGGGGGGGCGGGCACCGGGGAGCTGTTTTTT. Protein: CASSLMPSGGAGTGELFF.

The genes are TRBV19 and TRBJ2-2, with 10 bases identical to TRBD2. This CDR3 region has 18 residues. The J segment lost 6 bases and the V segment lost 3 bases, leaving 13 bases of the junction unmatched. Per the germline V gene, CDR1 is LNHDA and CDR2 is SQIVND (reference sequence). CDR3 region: CASSMTGAGGPEAGELFF. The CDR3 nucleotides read TGTGCCAGTAGTATGACTGGAGCGGGAGGGCCCGAGGCCGGGGAGCTGTTTTTT.

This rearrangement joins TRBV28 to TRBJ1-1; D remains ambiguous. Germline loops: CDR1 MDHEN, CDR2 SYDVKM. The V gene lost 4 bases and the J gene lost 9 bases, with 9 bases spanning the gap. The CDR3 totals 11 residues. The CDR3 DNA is TGTGCCAGCAGTTCCACGGGGAAAGCTTTCTTT. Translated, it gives CASSSTGKAFF.

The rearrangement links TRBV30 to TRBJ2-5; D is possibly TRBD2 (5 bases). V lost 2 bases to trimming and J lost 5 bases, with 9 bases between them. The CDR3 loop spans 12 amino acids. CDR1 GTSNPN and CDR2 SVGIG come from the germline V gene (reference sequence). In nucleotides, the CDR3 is TGTGCCTGGAGTTGGAGGTCGGAGACCCAGTACTTC. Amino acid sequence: CAWSWRSETQYF.

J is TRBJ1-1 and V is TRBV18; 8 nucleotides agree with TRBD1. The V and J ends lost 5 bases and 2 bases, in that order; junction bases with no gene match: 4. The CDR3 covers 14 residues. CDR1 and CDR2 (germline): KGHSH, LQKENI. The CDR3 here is CASSGGQANTEAFF. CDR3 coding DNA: TGTGCCAGCTCAGGGGGACAGGCAAACACTGAAGCTTTCTTT.

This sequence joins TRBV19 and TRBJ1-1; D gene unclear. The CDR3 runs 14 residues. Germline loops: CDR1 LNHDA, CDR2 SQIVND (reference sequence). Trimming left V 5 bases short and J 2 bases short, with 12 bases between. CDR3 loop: CASSRHHPNTEAFF. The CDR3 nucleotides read TGTGCCAGTAGTCGACACCACCCAAACACTGAAGCTTTCTTT.

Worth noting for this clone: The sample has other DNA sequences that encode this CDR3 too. CDR3 DNA sequence: TGTGCCAGCTCACCTGGGGGGGTGAATCAGCCCCAGCATTTT. Encoded protein: CASSPGGVNQPQHF. V and J are TRBV18 and TRBJ1-5; D might be TRBD1 (5 bases). Germline assignment: CDR1 KGHSH and CDR2 LQKENI. Trimming removed 3 bases at V and 4 bases at J, with 10 bases between. The CDR3 totals 14 residues.

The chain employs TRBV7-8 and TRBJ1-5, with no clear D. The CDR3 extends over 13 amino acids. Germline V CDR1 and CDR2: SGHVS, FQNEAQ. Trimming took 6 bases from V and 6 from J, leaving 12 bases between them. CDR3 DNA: TGTGCCAGCAGTACGGAGGTGCGTCAGCCCCAGCATTTT. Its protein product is CASSTEVRQPQHF.

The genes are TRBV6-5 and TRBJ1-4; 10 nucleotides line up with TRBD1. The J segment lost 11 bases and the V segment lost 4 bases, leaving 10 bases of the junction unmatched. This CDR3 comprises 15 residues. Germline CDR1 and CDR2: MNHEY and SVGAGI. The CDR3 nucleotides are TGTGCCAGCAGTTCGTCGGACAGGGGGTTCCGGAAACTGTTTTTT. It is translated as CASSSSDRGFRKLFF.

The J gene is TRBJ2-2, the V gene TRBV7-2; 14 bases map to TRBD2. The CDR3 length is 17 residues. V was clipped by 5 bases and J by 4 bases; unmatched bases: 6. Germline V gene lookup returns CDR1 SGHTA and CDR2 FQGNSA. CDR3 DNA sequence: TGTGCCAGCAGCCCGACTAGCGGGAGGGCCTCCACCGGGGAGCTGTTTTTT. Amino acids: CASSPTSGRASTGELFF.

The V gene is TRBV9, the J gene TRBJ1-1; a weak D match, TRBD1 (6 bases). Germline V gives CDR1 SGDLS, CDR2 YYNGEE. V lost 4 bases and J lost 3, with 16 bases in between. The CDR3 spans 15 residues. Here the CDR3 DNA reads TGTGCCAGCAGCCCCCGTGTGGGGGCGGACACTGAAGCTTTCTTT. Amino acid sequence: CASSPRVGADTEAFF. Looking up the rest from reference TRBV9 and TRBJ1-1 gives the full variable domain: DSGVTQTPKHLITATGQRVTLRCSPRSGDLSVYWYQQSLDQGLQFLIQYYNGEERAKGNILERFSAQQFPDLHSELNLSSLELGDSALYFCASSPRVGADTEAFFGQGTRLTVV.

This CDR3 reads CASSQTQGAFGYTF. The CDR3 DNA follows: TGTGCCAGCAGCCAAACACAGGGGGCATTTGGCTACACCTTC. The rearrangement joins TRBV7-2 to TRBJ1-2, with 9 bases aligning to TRBD1. CDR3 length: 14 amino acids. The germline V gene has CDR1 SGHTA and CDR2 FQGNSA. J gave up 7 bases and V 5 bases, and 8 bases lay outside the gene matches.

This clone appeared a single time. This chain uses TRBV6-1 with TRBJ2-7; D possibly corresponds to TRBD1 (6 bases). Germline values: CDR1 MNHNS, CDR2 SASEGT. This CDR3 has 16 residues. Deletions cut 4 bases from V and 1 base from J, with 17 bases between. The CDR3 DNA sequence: TGTGCCAGCAGTGCCCATCTACGAGGACAGTCCTACGAGCAGTACTTC. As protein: CASSAHLRGQSYEQYF.

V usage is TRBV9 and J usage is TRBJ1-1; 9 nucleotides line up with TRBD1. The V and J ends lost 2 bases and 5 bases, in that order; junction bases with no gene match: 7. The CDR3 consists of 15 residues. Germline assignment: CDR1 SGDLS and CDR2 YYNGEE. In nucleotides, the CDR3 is TGTGCCAGCAGCGTGGGACAGGGAGGTAGGACTGAAGCTTTCTTT. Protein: CASSVGQGGRTEAFF. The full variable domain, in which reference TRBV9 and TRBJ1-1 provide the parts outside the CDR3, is DSGVTQTPKHLITATGQRVTLRCSPRSGDLSVYWYQQSLDQGLQFLIQYYNGEERAKGNILERFSAQQFPDLHSELNLSSLELGDSALYFCASSVGQGGRTEAFFGQGTRLTVV.

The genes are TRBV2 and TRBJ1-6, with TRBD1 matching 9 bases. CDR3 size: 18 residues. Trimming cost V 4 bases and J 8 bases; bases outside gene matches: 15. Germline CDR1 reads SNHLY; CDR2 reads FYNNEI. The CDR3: CASSAPGTGRRRDSPLHF. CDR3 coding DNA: TGTGCCAGCAGTGCCCCGGGGACAGGGAGAAGGAGAGATTCACCCCTCCACTTT.

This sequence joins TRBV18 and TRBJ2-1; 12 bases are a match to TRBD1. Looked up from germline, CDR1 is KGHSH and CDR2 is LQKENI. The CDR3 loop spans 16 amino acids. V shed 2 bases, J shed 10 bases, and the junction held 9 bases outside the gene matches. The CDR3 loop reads CASSPIAGTGGGEQFF. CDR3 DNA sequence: TGTGCCAGCTCACCAATCGCCGGGACAGGGGGCGGGGAGCAGTTCTTC.

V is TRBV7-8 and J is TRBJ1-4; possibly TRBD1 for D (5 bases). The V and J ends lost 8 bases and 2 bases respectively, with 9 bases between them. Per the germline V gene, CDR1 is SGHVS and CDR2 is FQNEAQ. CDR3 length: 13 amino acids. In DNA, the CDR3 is TGTGCCAGCCGCGGGGGTACTAATGAAAAACTGTTTTTT. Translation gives CASRGGTNEKLFF.

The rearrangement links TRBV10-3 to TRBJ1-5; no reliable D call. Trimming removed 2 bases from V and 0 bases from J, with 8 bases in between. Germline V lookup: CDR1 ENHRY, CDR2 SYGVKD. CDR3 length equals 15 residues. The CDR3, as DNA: TGTGCCATCAGTGAGGCCCGGGATAGCAATCAGCCCCAGCATTTT. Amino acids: CAISEARDSNQPQHF.

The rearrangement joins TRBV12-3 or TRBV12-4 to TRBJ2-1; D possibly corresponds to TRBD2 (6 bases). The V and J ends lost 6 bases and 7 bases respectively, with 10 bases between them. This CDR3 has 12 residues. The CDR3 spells CASRKEGNEQFF. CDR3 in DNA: TGTGCCAGCAGGAAGGAGGGGAATGAGCAGTTCTTC.